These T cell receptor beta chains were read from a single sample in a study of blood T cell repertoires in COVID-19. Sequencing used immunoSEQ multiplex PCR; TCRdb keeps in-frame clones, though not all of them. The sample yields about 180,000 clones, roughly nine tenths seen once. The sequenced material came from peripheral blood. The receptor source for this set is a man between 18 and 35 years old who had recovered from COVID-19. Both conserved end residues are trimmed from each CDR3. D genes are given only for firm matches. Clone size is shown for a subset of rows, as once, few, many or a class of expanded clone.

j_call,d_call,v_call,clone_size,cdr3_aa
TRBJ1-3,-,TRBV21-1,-,ASTRREGTGKLGDSGNTIY
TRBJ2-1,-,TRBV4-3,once,ASSQVRELYNEQF
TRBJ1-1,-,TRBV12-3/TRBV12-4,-,ASSFRRRGEAF
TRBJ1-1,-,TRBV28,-,ASSSLVSLGAF
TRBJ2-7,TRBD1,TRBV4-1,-,ASSLGTGMSYEQY
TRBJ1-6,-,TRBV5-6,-,ASSHSSSYNSPLH
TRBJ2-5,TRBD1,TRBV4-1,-,ASSQEIAGGGETQY
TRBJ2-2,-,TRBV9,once,ASSPLVATGELF
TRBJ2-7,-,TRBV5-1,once,ASSLEPYEQY
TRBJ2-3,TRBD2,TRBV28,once,ASSLGLAGGGDTQY
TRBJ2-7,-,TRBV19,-,ASSIIGHQSYEQY
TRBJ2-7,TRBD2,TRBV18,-,ASSPATGGYGEQY
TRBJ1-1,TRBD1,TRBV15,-,ATSGQGATEAF
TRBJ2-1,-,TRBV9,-,ASSDETGAARNEQF
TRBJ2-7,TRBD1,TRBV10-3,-,AIRGTGEGEQY
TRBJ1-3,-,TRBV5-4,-,ASSLGGRQYSGNTIY
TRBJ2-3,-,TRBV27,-,ASSEQFHTTDTQY
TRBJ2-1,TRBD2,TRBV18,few,ASSPLGTSGGNEQF
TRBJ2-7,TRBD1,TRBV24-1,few,ATSDDGTGRYEQY
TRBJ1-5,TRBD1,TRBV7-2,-,ASSFVSGGGNQPQH
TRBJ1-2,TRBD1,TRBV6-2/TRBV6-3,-,ASSYEGQYGYT
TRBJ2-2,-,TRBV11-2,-,ASSFESGELF
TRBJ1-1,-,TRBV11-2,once,ASSLIRAHGAF
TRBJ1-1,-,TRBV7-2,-,ASSLERGGNTEAF
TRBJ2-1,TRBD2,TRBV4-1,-,ASSHPGLAGPGAEQF
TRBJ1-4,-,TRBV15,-,ATSPREATNEKLF
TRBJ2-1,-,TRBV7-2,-,ASSTRTSRDNEQF
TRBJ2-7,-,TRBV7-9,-,ASSSAYEQY
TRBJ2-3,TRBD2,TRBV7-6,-,ASSLGLRLAVGTDTQY
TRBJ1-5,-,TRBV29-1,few,SVGRGGNQPQH
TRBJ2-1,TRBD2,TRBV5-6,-,ASSRAGGYNEQF
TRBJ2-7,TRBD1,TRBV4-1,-,ASSQPGQTYEQY
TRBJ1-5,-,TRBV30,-,AWSVSLSGNQPQH
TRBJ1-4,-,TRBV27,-,ASTPSGLTMREKLF
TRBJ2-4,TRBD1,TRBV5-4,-,ASSFRIPRGNIQY
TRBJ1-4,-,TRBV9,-,ASSVGGRANEKLF
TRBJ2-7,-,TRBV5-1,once,ASSLESGIGEQY
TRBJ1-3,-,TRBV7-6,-,ASSSATGLPGNTIY
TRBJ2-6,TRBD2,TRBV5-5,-,ASSLVAGDPGANVLT
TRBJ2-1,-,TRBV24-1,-,ATSDLLFGEQF
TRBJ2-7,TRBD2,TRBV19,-,ASSTQIRLAGAYEQY
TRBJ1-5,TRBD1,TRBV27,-,ASSPGTGAFYSNQPQH
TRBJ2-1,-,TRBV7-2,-,ASSLLGGRHNEQF
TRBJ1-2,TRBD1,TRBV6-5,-,ASTPGTGYGYGYT
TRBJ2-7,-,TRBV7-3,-,ASSLGGGSSYEQY
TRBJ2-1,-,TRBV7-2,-,ASSFGVGSYNEQF
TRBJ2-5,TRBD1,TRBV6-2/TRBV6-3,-,ASSGTALQETQY
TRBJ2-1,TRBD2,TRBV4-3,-,ASSQELGLATNEQF
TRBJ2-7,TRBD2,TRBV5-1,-,ASSLAGGVNEQY
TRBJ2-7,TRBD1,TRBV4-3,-,ASSQEAVPGQVPSYEQY
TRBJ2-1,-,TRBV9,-,ASSAGPTGNNEQF
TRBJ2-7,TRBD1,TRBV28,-,ASSLPGTGNWYEQY